This T cell receptor (beta chain) was captured by sequencing in a study of T cells in narcolepsy. Measured with immunoSEQ multiplex PCR; TCRdb has only the in-frame clones, and not every one. Of around 8,000 clones listed, around 64% are singletons. V lost 4 bases, J lost 4 bases, and 14 bases lay in between. The germline V gene has CDR1 LGHNA and CDR2 YSLEER. This CDR3 contains 15 residues. Sequenced input: CD45RA- memory CD8+ T cells from PBMCs. V usage is TRBV4-3 and J usage is TRBJ1-5, with no clear D. This TCR was recovered from a human donor with narcolepsy. The CDR3 DNA reads TGCGCCAGCAGCCCCCGGGTCATGGGGAATCAGCCCCAGCATTTT. Translating it yields CASSPRVMGNQPQHF.